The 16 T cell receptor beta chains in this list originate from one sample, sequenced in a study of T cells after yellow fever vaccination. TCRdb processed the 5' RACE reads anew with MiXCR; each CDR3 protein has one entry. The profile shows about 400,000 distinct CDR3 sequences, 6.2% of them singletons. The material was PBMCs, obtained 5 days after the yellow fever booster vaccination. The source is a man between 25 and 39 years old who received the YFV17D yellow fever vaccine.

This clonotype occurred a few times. As DNA, the CDR3 is TGCAGTGCCGCCGCAGGGACGAACCGTGAAGCTTTCTTT. Translated: CSAAAGTNREAFF. The chain recombines TRBV20-1 with TRBJ1-1; TRBD1 might be the D (5 bases). Germline-derived CDR1 and CDR2 are DFQATT and SNEGSKA (reference sequence). The V end was cut by 6 bases, the J end by 7 bases, with 18 bases between. The CDR3 length is 13 residues.

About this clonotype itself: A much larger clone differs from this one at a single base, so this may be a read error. The CDR3 nucleotides read TGTGCCAGCAGCGCACATGGACAGGGGGAGCCCTATGCCTACACCTTC. As protein: CASSAHGQGEPYAYTF. The rearrangement uses TRBV5-5 and TRBJ1-2; TRBD1 matches at 10 bases. The CDR3 spans 16 residues. Germline CDR1 is SGHKS and CDR2 is YYEKEE (reference sequence).

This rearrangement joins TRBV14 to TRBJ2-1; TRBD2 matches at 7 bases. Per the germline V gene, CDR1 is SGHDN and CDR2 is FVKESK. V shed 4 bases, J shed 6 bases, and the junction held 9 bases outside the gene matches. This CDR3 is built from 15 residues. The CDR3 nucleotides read TGTGCCAGCAGCCGCCCCTTCGCGGGGGTCAATGAGCAGTTCTTC. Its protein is CASSRPFAGVNEQFF.

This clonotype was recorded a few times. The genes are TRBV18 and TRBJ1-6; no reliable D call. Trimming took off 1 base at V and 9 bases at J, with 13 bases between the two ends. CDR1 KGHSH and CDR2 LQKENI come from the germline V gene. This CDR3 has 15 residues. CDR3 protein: CASSPQGPSGSPLHF. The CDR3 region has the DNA TGTGCCAGCTCACCACAAGGCCCCAGCGGTTCACCCCTCCACTTT.

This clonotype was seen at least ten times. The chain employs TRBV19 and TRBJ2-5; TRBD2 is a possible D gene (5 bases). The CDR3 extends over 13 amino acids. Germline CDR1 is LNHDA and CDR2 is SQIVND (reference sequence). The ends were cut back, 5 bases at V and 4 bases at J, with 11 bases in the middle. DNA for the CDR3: TGTGCCAGTAGTGGGGAAGGAGGAGAGACCCAGTACTTC. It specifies CASSGEGGETQYF.

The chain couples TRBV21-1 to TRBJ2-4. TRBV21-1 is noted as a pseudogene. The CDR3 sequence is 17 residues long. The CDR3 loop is CASSLNNKPIAKNIQYF. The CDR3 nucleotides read TGTGCCAGCAGCTTAAACAACAAGCCGATAGCCAAAAACATTCAGTACTTC.

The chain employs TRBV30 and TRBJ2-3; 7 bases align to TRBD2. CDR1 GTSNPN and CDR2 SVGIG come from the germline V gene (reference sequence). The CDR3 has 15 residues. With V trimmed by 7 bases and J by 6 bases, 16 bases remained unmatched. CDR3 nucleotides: TGTGCCTTCACGACGGGGAGCGGGGTCTACGATACGCAGTATTTT. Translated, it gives CAFTTGSGVYDTQYF.

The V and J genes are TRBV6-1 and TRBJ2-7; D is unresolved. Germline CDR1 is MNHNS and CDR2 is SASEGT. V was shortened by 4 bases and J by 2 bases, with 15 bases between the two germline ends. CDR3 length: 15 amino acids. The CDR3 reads CASSANPGPTYEQYF. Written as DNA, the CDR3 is TGTGCCAGCAGTGCCAATCCGGGCCCTACCTACGAGCAGTACTTC.

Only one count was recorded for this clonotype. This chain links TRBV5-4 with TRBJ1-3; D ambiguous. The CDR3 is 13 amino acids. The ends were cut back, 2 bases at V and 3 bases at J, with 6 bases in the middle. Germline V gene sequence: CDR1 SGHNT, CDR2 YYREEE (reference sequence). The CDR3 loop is CASSFAGGNTIYF. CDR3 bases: TGTGCCAGCAGCTTCGCGGGTGGAAACACCATATATTTT.

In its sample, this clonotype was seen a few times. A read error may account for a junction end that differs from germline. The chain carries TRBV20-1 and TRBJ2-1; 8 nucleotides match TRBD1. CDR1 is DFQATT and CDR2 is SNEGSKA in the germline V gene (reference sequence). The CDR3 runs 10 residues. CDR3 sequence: CSAYGQGGVF. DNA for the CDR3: TGCAGTGCCTACGGACAGGGCGGAGTCTTC.

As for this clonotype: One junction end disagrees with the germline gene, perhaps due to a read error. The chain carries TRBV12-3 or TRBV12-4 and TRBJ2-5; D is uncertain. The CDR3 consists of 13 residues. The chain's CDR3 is CASSSSDHETQYF. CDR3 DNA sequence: TGTGCCAGCAGTTCATCGGACCATGAGACCCAGTACTTC.

The CDR3 is CASSLIGLAASTDTQYF. The CDR3 nucleotides are TGTGCCAGCAGCCTCATCGGACTAGCGGCTAGCACAGATACGCAGTATTTT. This chain uses TRBV6-2 or TRBV6-3 with TRBJ2-3; TRBD2 aligns across 10 bases. The CDR3 extends over 17 amino acids. Trimming took 6 bases from V and 0 from J; bases not matched to a gene: 9. CDR1 MNHEY and CDR2 SVGEGT come from the germline V gene.

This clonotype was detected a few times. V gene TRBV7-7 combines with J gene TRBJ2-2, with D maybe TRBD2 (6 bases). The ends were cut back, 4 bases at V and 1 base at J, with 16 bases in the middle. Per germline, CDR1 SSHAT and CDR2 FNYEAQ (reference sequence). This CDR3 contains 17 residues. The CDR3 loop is CASSSTPGGVNTGELFF. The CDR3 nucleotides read TGTGCCAGCAGCTCCACACCTGGAGGGGTGAACACCGGGGAGCTGTTTTTT.

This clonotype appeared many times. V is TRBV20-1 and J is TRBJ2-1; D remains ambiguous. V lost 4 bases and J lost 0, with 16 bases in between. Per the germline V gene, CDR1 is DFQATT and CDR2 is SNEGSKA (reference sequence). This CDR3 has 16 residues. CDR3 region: CSAKRMVVRSYNEQFF. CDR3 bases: TGCAGTGCTAAGAGGATGGTAGTCCGCTCCTACAATGAGCAGTTCTTC.

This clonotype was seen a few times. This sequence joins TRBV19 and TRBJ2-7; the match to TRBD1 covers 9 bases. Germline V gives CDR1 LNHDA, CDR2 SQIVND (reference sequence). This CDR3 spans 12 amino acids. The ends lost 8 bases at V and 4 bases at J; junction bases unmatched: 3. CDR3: CASEGQGYEQYF. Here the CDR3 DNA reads TGTGCCAGTGAGGGACAGGGTTACGAGCAGTACTTC.

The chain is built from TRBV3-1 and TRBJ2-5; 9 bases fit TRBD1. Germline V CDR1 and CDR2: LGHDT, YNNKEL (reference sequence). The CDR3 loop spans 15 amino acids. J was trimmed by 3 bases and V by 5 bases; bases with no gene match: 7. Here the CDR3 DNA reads TGTGCCAGCAGCTACAGGGGGCTCCAGGAAGAGACCCAGTACTTC. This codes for CASSYRGLQEETQYF.